This T cell receptor (beta chain) was sequenced for a study of cytomegalovirus exposure and HLA in healthy donors. Researchers ran the PCR with 60 Vbeta and 13 Jbeta primers. Assay used: immunoSEQ multiplex PCR; TCRdb lists only in-frame clones, some missing. The sample has 100,000 to 150,000 clones, over 75% seen once. Overall study findings and caveats: Rare sequences made up most TCRs, while some public TCRs were found in many donors. Later on, an analysis tied some 17,000 TCR beta sequences to HLA alleles at 0.05 false discovery rate. In vitro work confirmed that three CMV-associated chains recognize CMV antigens. Overall, around 150 TCR beta chains were annotated as cytomegalovirus-associated.

As for this clone: Antigen specificity is unknown.

Sequencing used PBMCs. This sequence originates from a woman aged 18 to 35 in good health and CMV-seronegative.

CDR3 loop: CASSIGGNTEAFF. CDR3 DNA sequence: TGTGCCAGCTCAATCGGGGGGAACACTGAAGCTTTCTTT. V is TRBV2 and J is TRBJ1-1, with a tentative D call TRBD1 (5 bases). CDR1 and CDR2 (germline): SNHLY, FYNNEI. V lost 8 bases, J lost 1 base, and 11 bases lay in between. The length of the CDR3 is 13 residues.